The count of the clone carrying this T cell receptor (beta chain) is one. The antigen remains undetermined. The CDR3 length is 14 residues. Germline lookup yields CDR1 MDHEN and CDR2 SYDVKM. V was clipped by 8 bases and J by 8 bases, with 19 bases between them. This specimen belongs to a study of T cell repertoires in cytomegalovirus infection. In TCRdb, the reads were re-called with MiXCR into one record per CDR3 protein. The sample records some 480,000 distinct CDR3 sequences, 30% to 40% being singletons. Overall study results and limits: Identification of carriers of CMV plus the relevant HLA was performed using cumulative public TCR beta family frequency. The ex vivo response was dominated by HLA-C-restricted CMV-specific TCR beta clonotypes.

The V gene is TRBV28, the J gene TRBJ2-1; TRBD1 is a possible D gene (6 bases). The sequenced sample was cultured PBMCs, obtained from culture after CMV antigen stimulation. The source is a human donor in good health (CMV status not recorded). Some clones in this sample may be carry-over from other donors' samples. The CDR3 nucleotides read TGTGCCAGCCATGCTCCAGGGGACGCCCATGAGCAGTTCTTC. It yields the protein CASHAPGDAHEQFF.